A single sample gave rise to the 3 T cell receptor beta chains below, sequenced in a study of blood T cell repertoires in COVID-19 (TCRdb year 2020). Receptors were amplified or captured by the immunoSEQ multiplex PCR assay. The table was pulled from immuneACCESS by TCRdb, which kept in-frame rearrangements only. Such tables lose some clones; where checked, under half of the loss comes from unresolved V genes, and the rest has no known cause. Within this sample are roughly 220,000 clones, with 84% of them counted one time only. 1.2% to 1.5% of the sample goes to the ten largest clones. The sequenced material came from peripheral blood. The receptors come from a woman aged 40-49 years who had recovered from COVID-19.

A single count supports this clone. The J gene is TRBJ2-7, the V gene TRBV13; 9 positions match TRBD1. In germline, CDR1 is PRHDT, CDR2 FYEKMQ (reference sequence). CDR3 length: 15 residues. Germline trimming cut 4 bases from V and 3 bases from J; bases unmatched to any gene: 7. The CDR3 reads CASSSRGTGNYEQYF. CDR3 coding DNA: TGTGCCAGCAGCTCCAGAGGGACAGGGAACTACGAGCAGTACTTC.

This clone was observed a single time. This rearrangement joins TRBV9 to TRBJ2-1; 15 nucleotides agree with TRBD2. The germline V gene encodes CDR1 SGDLS and CDR2 YYNGEE. With V trimmed by 4 bases and J by 1 base, 3 bases remained unmatched. The CDR3 contains 17 residues. CDR3 amino acids: CASSIGTSGGSYNEQFF. CDR3 coding DNA: TGTGCCAGCAGCATAGGGACTAGCGGGGGGTCCTACAATGAGCAGTTCTTC.

This clone was seen a single time. V is TRBV10-1 and J is TRBJ2-1; 13 bases match TRBD2. Losses at the gene ends were 2 bases for V and 7 bases for J; bases not matched to a gene: 2. In germline, CDR1 is WNHNN, CDR2 SYGVQD (reference sequence). The CDR3 has 15 residues. The CDR3 DNA reads as TGCGCCAGCAGTGAGACTAGCGGGGGGGCGAATGAGCAGTTCTTC. Its translation: CASSETSGGANEQFF.